These T cell receptor beta chains were read from a single sample in a study of spatial heterogeneity in lung cancer. TCRdb recomputed calls from the 5' RACE reads with MiXCR, one row per CDR3 protein. The data show about 6,100 distinct CDR3 sequences, with roughly 7.4% seen just once and about a fifth held by the top ten. Sequencing used normal lung tissue next to the tumor, obtained at surgery. The receptors stem from a female donor with early-stage non-small cell lung cancer. Each CDR3 is given with its conserved first and last residue. The D gene is left open where the match is weak. Size tells how often a clone was seen (once, few, many) or the class of an expanded clone, and some rows leave it out.

d_call	j_call	cdr3_length	clone_size	v_call	cdr3_nt	cdr3_aa
TRBD2	TRBJ2-2	17	few	TRBV7-2	TGTGCCAGCAGTCCAAGAGGTCGGGACTACAACACCGGGGAGCTGTTTTTT	CASSPRGRDYNTGELFF
TRBD2	TRBJ2-7	14	many	TRBV29-1	TGCAGCGTTGCAGATCCCGGGACTAGCTACGAGCAGTACTTC	CSVADPGTSYEQYF
NA	TRBJ1-1	14	many	TRBV19	TGTGCCAGTAGTGGGGGACACTTGAACACTGAAGCTTTCTTT	CASSGGHLNTEAFF
TRBD1	TRBJ2-1	16	medium-sized	TRBV7-2	TGTGCCAGCAGCGCCCGGACAGGGGGTATCGACAATGAGCAGTTCTTC	CASSARTGGIDNEQFF
NA	TRBJ2-5	13	few	TRBV10-2	TGCGCCAGCAGTGTACAGGGTAGGGAGACCCAGTACTTC	CASSVQGRETQYF
TRBD1	TRBJ2-2	16	medium-sized	TRBV11-2	TGTGCCAGCAGCACCTGGACAGGGAGAAACACCGGGGAGCTGTTTTTT	CASSTWTGRNTGELFF
TRBD2	TRBJ2-1	15	medium-sized	TRBV12-3/TRBV12-4	TGTGCCAGCAGTTTACCCGGGGGGACCTACAATGAGCAGTTCTTC	CASSLPGGTYNEQFF
TRBD1	TRBJ2-1	14	many	TRBV30	TGTGCCTGGAACTCAGGGACAGGGAGTCATGAGCAGTTCTTC	CAWNSGTGSHEQFF
TRBD2	TRBJ2-1	13	many	TRBV30	TGTGCCTGGAGGTGGGCTAGCGGGGGGAAGCAGTTCTTC	CAWRWASGGKQFF
TRBD2	TRBJ2-3	16	many	TRBV7-2	TGTGCCAGCAGCGCGGAACTAGCGGGGGGGCGGGATACGCAGTATTTT	CASSAELAGGRDTQYF
TRBD1	TRBJ1-6	15	NA	TRBV10-3	TGTGCCACGATACCGGGACAGGGGCATAATTCACCCCTCCACTTT	CATIPGQGHNSPLHF
TRBD2	TRBJ2-1	16	medium-sized	TRBV7-2	TGTGCCAGCAGGGCATCTAGCGGGGGAACCTACAATGAGCAGTTCTTC	CASRASSGGTYNEQFF
NA	TRBJ1-2	15	NA	TRBV13	TGTGCCAGCAGCTCTTCCCTCGACAGGCGTAAGGGCTACACCTTC	CASSSSLDRRKGYTF
NA	TRBJ1-1	14	medium-sized	TRBV20-1	TGCAGTGCTAGAGATCTGGCAGGGGATAGTGAAGCTTTCTTT	CSARDLAGDSEAFF
NA	TRBJ2-7	11	many	TRBV20-1	TGCAGTGCTAGGTACATTGGGGAGCAGTACTTC	CSARYIGEQYF
NA	TRBJ2-1	15	few	TRBV12-3/TRBV12-4	TGTGCCAGCAGTTTGGGGGGACCTACATACAATGAGCAGTTCTTC	CASSLGGPTYNEQFF
NA	TRBJ2-3	13	few	TRBV29-1	TGCAGCGTTGAAGGGGTGGGCACAGATACGCAGTATTTT	CSVEGVGTDTQYF
NA	TRBJ2-5	15	many	TRBV15	TGTGCCACCAGCAGAGATTGGGGGATGGGAGAGACCCAGTACTTC	CATSRDWGMGETQYF
NA	TRBJ1-1	13	medium-sized	TRBV11-2	TGTGCCAGCAGCTTAGCTTTGGCGGTTGAAGCTTTCTTT	CASSLALAVEAFF
NA	TRBJ1-5	13	medium-sized	TRBV28	TGTGCCAGCAGAAACACAGGGCTTCAGCCCCAGCATTTT	CASRNTGLQPQHF
NA	TRBJ2-6	15	many	TRBV2	TGTGCCAGCAGCGGCAGGTTCTCTGGGGCCAACGTCCTGACTTTC	CASSGRFSGANVLTF
TRBD1	TRBJ1-1	14	many	TRBV7-2	TGTGCCAGCAGCTTACGGGACAGAGGGACTGAAGCTTTCTTT	CASSLRDRGTEAFF
NA	TRBJ1-6	15	many	TRBV7-2	TGTGCCAGCAGCTTAGGCGGGGTAGAAAATTCACCCCTCCACTTT	CASSLGGVENSPLHF
TRBD1	TRBJ2-1	13	few	TRBV29-1	TGCAGCGCCGCGGGACAGGGTTTCGATGAGCAGTTCTTC	CSAAGQGFDEQFF
NA	TRBJ2-4	13	medium-sized	TRBV13	TGTGCCAGCAGCTTAGGGCAGGGCAACATTCAGTACTTC	CASSLGQGNIQYF
NA	TRBJ1-2	15	many	TRBV2	TGTGCCAGCCGCCTCCAGGGAGGCCAGGGAGACGGCTACACCTTC	CASRLQGGQGDGYTF
NA	TRBJ1-2	13	large	TRBV6-1	TGTGCCAGCCGTGGGCCCCGGGCCTATGGCTACACCTTC	CASRGPRAYGYTF
NA	TRBJ2-5	20	NA	TRBV21-1	TGTGCCAGCAGCAAAGCCCCATATACTAGCGGGGGGCCGTGGCTAGAGACCCAGTACTTC	CASSKAPYTSGGPWLETQYF
NA	TRBJ1-1	13	medium-sized	TRBV2	TGTGCCAGCAGTGAAGCGCTTGGGGGGAGAGCTTTCTTT	CASSEALGGRAFF
NA	TRBJ2-2	15	many	TRBV5-6	TGTGCCAGCAGCTCCCGCGGGGTGGGCACCGGGGAGCTGTTTTTT	CASSSRGVGTGELFF
NA	TRBJ2-3	11	NA	TRBV7-9	TGTGCCAGCAGCTCATCGGACTCGCAGTATTTT	CASSSSDSQYF
TRBD2	TRBJ2-1	13	medium-sized	TRBV20-1	TGCAGTGCTAGACCGACTAGCATAATTGAGCAGTTCTTC	CSARPTSIIEQFF
NA	TRBJ2-1	13	few	TRBV6-2/TRBV6-3	TGTGCCAGCAGTTACCAGAACAGGGCTGAGCAGTTCTTC	CASSYQNRAEQFF
TRBD1	TRBJ1-1	13	medium-sized	TRBV29-1	TGCAGCGTCGAGGGACAGGGGGCGTCTGAAGCTTTCTTT	CSVEGQGASEAFF
NA	TRBJ1-4	14	many	TRBV9	TGTGCCAGCAGCGTAGGAGGGAGCAGTGAAAAACTGTTTTTT	CASSVGGSSEKLFF
TRBD1	TRBJ2-2	14	few	TRBV18	TGTGCCAGCTCGTACGGACAGGCCACCGGGGAGCTGTTTTTT	CASSYGQATGELFF
TRBD1	TRBJ2-7	14	medium-sized	TRBV20-1	TGCAGTGCTACCGCTCCGGGACAGGGAGGGGAGCAGTACTTC	CSATAPGQGGEQYF
TRBD2	TRBJ2-7	14	medium-sized	TRBV15	TGTGCCACCAGCGCGGGGGGGCCTACCTACGAGCAGTACTTC	CATSAGGPTYEQYF
NA	TRBJ1-5	16	many	TRBV12-5	TGTGCTAGTGGTTTGCTCCGGGGCGCGGGCAATCAGCCCCAGCATTTT	CASGLLRGAGNQPQHF
NA	TRBJ2-1	14	NA	TRBV4-2	TGTGCCAGCAGCCAAGATAGCTCATGGGACGAGCAGTTCTTC	CASSQDSSWDEQFF
TRBD1	TRBJ1-2	14	large	TRBV2	TGTGCCAGCAGTGGGACAGGGCCCAACTATGGCTACACCTTC	CASSGTGPNYGYTF
TRBD1	TRBJ1-1	15	NA	TRBV20-1	TGCAGTGCTAGAGATACCGGGACAGGGAACACTGAAGCTTTCTTT	CSARDTGTGNTEAFF
NA	TRBJ2-1	15	medium-sized	TRBV29-1	TGCAGCGTTGAAGGGGCTGCGAGCTCCTACAATGAGCAGTTCTTC	CSVEGAASSYNEQFF
NA	TRBJ1-6	15	medium-sized	TRBV4-2	TGTGCCAGCAGCCAAAGTTGGGGGGCTAATTCACCCCTCCACTTT	CASSQSWGANSPLHF
TRBD1	TRBJ2-2	15	NA	TRBV7-1	TGTGCCGGCAGCTCCGGGACAGGGAACACCGGGGAGCTGTTTTTT	CAGSSGTGNTGELFF
TRBD1	TRBJ2-2	14	NA	TRBV6-2/TRBV6-3	TGTGCCAGCACCCGGGACAGTAACACCGGGGAGCTGTTTTTT	CASTRDSNTGELFF
TRBD1	TRBJ2-3	19	few	TRBV7-9	TGTGCCAGCAGCCCGGGCCTACAGGGGGCGGCGATCAGCACAGATACGCAGTATTTT	CASSPGLQGAAISTDTQYF
TRBD2	TRBJ2-1	16	many	TRBV20-1	TGCAGTGCACTCAGTCTAGCGGGGGGGTTCTACAATGAGCAGTTCTTC	CSALSLAGGFYNEQFF
NA	TRBJ1-2	12	medium-sized	TRBV27	TGTGCCAGCAGTTCAGACCATAAGGGCTACACCTTC	CASSSDHKGYTF
NA	TRBJ2-5	15	many	TRBV6-1	TGTGCCAGCACCCGAACGGGGAATGGCCAAGAGACCCAGTACTTC	CASTRTGNGQETQYF
NA	TRBJ1-1	12	NA	TRBV5-4	TGTGCCAGCAGCTTGTTGGAAGGTGAAGCTTTCTTT	CASSLLEGEAFF
NA	TRBJ2-7	13	many	TRBV2	TGTGCCAGCAGTGACGTCAGTCCCTACGAGCAGTACTTC	CASSDVSPYEQYF
NA	TRBJ2-7	14	few	TRBV4-1	TGCGCCAGCAGCCAAGCAGCACAGCCCTACGAGCAGTACTTC	CASSQAAQPYEQYF
NA	TRBJ2-2	14	many	TRBV4-3	TGCGCCAGCAGCCAAGGTCAACGGCTCGGGGAGCTGTTTTTT	CASSQGQRLGELFF
TRBD1	TRBJ1-5	14	medium-sized	TRBV7-8	TGTGCCAGCAGCCCAGGACAGGGCAATCAGCCCCAGCATTTT	CASSPGQGNQPQHF
TRBD1	TRBJ2-7	14	many	TRBV29-1	TGCAGCGTTGAAAGGACAGGGACGGTGGACGAGCAGTACTTC	CSVERTGTVDEQYF
TRBD2	TRBJ2-3	14	few	TRBV4-2	TGTGCCAGCAGCCAGGGGACTAGCGGAGATACGCAGTATTTT	CASSQGTSGDTQYF
NA	TRBJ2-1	16	medium-sized	TRBV7-8	TGTGCCAGCAGCTTTTACTCCGTGGACCCCCGGAGGGAGCAGTTCTTC	CASSFYSVDPRREQFF
NA	TRBJ1-1	14	few	TRBV2	TGTGCCAGCAGTGTGGGGGGAATAGGGACTGAAGCTTTCTTT	CASSVGGIGTEAFF